The present TCR beta chain was sequenced within a study of blood T cell repertoires in COVID-19. V was cut by 6 bases and J by 4 bases, with 16 bases left in between. This CDR3 has 15 residues. The germline CDR1 and CDR2 sequences are MNHEY and SVGAGI. Assay: immunoSEQ multiplex PCR; the TCRdb copy retains only in-frame clones and omits some. The sample has 150,000 to 200,000 clones, 80% to 90% seen once. This clone occurred a few times. The specimen sequenced was peripheral blood. This chain connects TRBV6-5 to TRBJ2-1; D may be TRBD2 (5 bases). The source of this sequence is a middle-aged woman with COVID-19, enrolled during active disease. The CDR3 region has the DNA TGTGCCAGCAGGTCCACTCTAGCCGGATACAATGAGCAGTTCTTC. This gives the protein CASRSTLAGYNEQFF.